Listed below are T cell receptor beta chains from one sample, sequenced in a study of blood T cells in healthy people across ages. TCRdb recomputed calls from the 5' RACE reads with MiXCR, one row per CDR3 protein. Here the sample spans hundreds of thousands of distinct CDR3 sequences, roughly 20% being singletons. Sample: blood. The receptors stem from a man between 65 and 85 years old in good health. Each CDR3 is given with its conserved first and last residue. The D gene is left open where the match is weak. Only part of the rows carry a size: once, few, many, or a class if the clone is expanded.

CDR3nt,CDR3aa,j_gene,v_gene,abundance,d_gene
TGCAGTGCTAGGGGGGACTCCGGGACTAGCCCCGATACGCAGTATTTT,CSARGDSGTSPDTQYF,TRBJ2-3,TRBV20-1,few,TRBD2
TGTGCCAGCAGCTTGTATGGCAGGAGTAAAGGCAAGAGCGCAGATACGCAGTATTTT,CASSLYGRSKGKSADTQYF,TRBJ2-3,TRBV5-5,many,-
TGTGCCAGCAGCGTAAGCGGGAGTCGGACAGATACGCAGTATTTT,CASSVSGSRTDTQYF,TRBJ2-3,TRBV11-2,few,TRBD2
TGCGCCAGCAGTTCGGGACTTCCCCCCCTCGAGCAGTACTTC,CASSSGLPPLEQYF,TRBJ2-7,TRBV12-3/TRBV12-4,few,-
TGCAGTGCTAGAGATTCACGGGCCGTCAATGAGCAGTTCTTC,CSARDSRAVNEQFF,TRBJ2-1,TRBV20-1,few,-
TGCGCCAGCAGCTTGGAAGGGGGTTCTCAGCCCCAGCATTTT,CASSLEGGSQPQHF,TRBJ1-5,TRBV5-1,-,-
TGTGCCAGCAGGGCACCTAGCACAGATACGCAGTATTTT,CASRAPSTDTQYF,TRBJ2-3,TRBV6-5,few,-
TGCAGTGCTAGGGGCCTACTCAATGAGCAGTTCTTC,CSARGLLNEQFF,TRBJ2-1,TRBV20-1,-,-
TGTGCCACCAGCAGAGCGGGGACAGGGGTATATGAAAAACTGTTTTTT,CATSRAGTGVYEKLFF,TRBJ1-4,TRBV15,-,TRBD1
TGTGCCAGCAGCCCCCCCGGGACAGTCATAATCTCTGGAAACACCATATATTTT,CASSPPGTVIISGNTIYF,TRBJ1-3,TRBV7-9,-,TRBD1
TGCAGTGCTAGAGATCGGTCCGCGGCGGGACATAGCACAGATACGCAGTATTTT,CSARDRSAAGHSTDTQYF,TRBJ2-3,TRBV20-1,-,-
TGCGCCAGCAGCCCAGGGGACAGCAACTATGGCTACCCCTTC,CASSPGDSNYGYPF,TRBJ1-2,TRBV4-3,-,TRBD1
TGCAGCGCTGAAGGACTAGCGGAAGAGACCCAGTACTTC,CSAEGLAEETQYF,TRBJ2-5,TRBV29-1,few,TRBD2
TGCAGCGTTGTTTGGGAAAGCGGGAGCGGCTACGAGCAGTACTTC,CSVVWESGSGYEQYF,TRBJ2-7,TRBV29-1,once,TRBD2
TGCAGCGTTGATACCGGCTACGAGCAGTACTTC,CSVDTGYEQYF,TRBJ2-7,TRBV29-1,few,-
TGCGCCAGCAGCTTGGATGGGCCCCGCACAGATACGCAGTATTTT,CASSLDGPRTDTQYF,TRBJ2-3,TRBV5-1,few,-
TGCGCCAGCAGTGAGTCGACGGAGCAGTACTTC,CASSESTEQYF,TRBJ2-7,TRBV10-2,many,-
TGTGCCAGCAGTTTCAGGGGGAATGAAGCTTTCTTT,CASSFRGNEAFF,TRBJ1-1,TRBV28,-,TRBD1
TGTGCCAGCAGTGAATATAAGGGCGCCCCGTATGGCTACACCTTC,CASSEYKGAPYGYTF,TRBJ1-2,TRBV25-1,-,-
TGCAGTGCTAGTCAGGCGAGGTGGAATGAGCAGTTCTTC,CSASQARWNEQFF,TRBJ2-1,TRBV20-1,-,-
TGTGCCAGCAGCGTATTGCCTGCTAGCGGGAACACCGGGGAGCTGTTTTTT,CASSVLPASGNTGELFF,TRBJ2-2,TRBV9,-,TRBD2
TGTGCCATCAGTGAACTAACGGGGGTTTGGGAGCAGTACTTC,CAISELTGVWEQYF,TRBJ2-7,TRBV10-3,few,-
TGTGCCATCAGTGAGTCGCGACCCTACCAAGAGACCCAGTACTTC,CAISESRPYQETQYF,TRBJ2-5,TRBV10-3,-,-
TGTGCCAGCAGTACACCTTATGAACTAGCGGGAGGACCACTCTGGGCCAATGAGCAGTTCTTC,CASSTPYELAGGPLWANEQFF,TRBJ2-1,TRBV12-3/TRBV12-4,few,TRBD2
TGTGCCAGCAGCGTAGCCCCCCAGGGGTCTGGGGCCAACGTCCTGACTTTC,CASSVAPQGSGANVLTF,TRBJ2-6,TRBV9,few,-
TGTGCCAGCAGTTTAAACGGGATCGCGGGAAACATTCAGTACTTC,CASSLNGIAGNIQYF,TRBJ2-4,TRBV28,-,-
TGTGTCGCCGGGCTAGCGGGGAGTGAGCAGTTCTTC,CVAGLAGSEQFF,TRBJ2-1,TRBV12-5,few,TRBD2
TGCAGTGCTAGAGATAGCGGGAGAGACGATACGCAGTATTTT,CSARDSGRDDTQYF,TRBJ2-3,TRBV20-1,-,TRBD2
TGTGCCAGCATTCACCAGGGGGGGGCAACCTACGAGCAGTACTTC,CASIHQGGATYEQYF,TRBJ2-7,TRBV6-6,few,-
TGTGCCAGCAGCTTGTTTGCGGGAAACACCGGGGAGCTGTTTTTT,CASSLFAGNTGELFF,TRBJ2-2,TRBV5-5,few,-
TGTGCCAGCAGTTTGAGAGGGGACGGAGCTAACTATGGCTACACCTTC,CASSLRGDGANYGYTF,TRBJ1-2,TRBV27,-,-
TGTGCCAGCAGCTTAGTCGGGAGGACAGATACGCAGTATTTT,CASSLVGRTDTQYF,TRBJ2-3,TRBV7-8,few,TRBD2
TGTGCCACCAGTGATTTCGGCGGCTCCAGCACAGATACGCAGTATTTT,CATSDFGGSSTDTQYF,TRBJ2-3,TRBV24-1,-,-
TGTGCCACCAGCAGAGTGCAGAGTAATGAGCAGTTCTTC,CATSRVQSNEQFF,TRBJ2-1,TRBV15,few,-
TGTGCCAGCAGCCACCGGACTAGCCCGACACACAATGAGCAGTTCTTC,CASSHRTSPTHNEQFF,TRBJ2-1,TRBV11-2,few,TRBD2
TGCGCCAGCAGCTTGGTGGGTAGCGGGAGCCCCAATGAGCAGTTCTTC,CASSLVGSGSPNEQFF,TRBJ2-1,TRBV5-1,few,TRBD2
TGCAGTGCTTCTCCGACTAGCGGGGGCTCCTACGAGCAGTACTTC,CSASPTSGGSYEQYF,TRBJ2-7,TRBV20-1,many,TRBD2
TGTGCCAGCAGTGAGGGCATCCAAGAGACCCAGTACTTC,CASSEGIQETQYF,TRBJ2-5,TRBV2,few,-
TGTGCTAGTGGTTTGGGACAGTCCCCTATCTTC,CASGLGQSPIF,TRBJ2-1,TRBV12-5,few,-
TGTGCCAGCGGTGGTAGCTCCTACAATGAGCAGTTCTTC,CASGGSSYNEQFF,TRBJ2-1,TRBV9,few,-
TGCAGTGCTAGTGGGCGTGGAGCGGGAGCCTACAATGAGCAGTTCTTC,CSASGRGAGAYNEQFF,TRBJ2-1,TRBV20-1,few,TRBD2